The rows below give T cell receptor beta chains drawn from one sample of a study of shared clonotypes between healthy human individuals. The method was immunoSEQ multiplex PCR; TCRdb's version includes in-frame clones alone and lacks a portion of them. The table records 450,000 or so clones, about 74% of them present only once. Sequenced material: PBMCs. These receptors all stem from a middle-aged woman in good health. Some clones in this sample may be carry-over from other donors' samples. The CDR3 runs from the conserved cysteine through the conserved F or W. D genes are given only for firm matches. Clone size is shown for a subset of rows, as once, few, many or a class of expanded clone.

-	TRBD2	TRBV7-8	TRBJ2-7	CASSMSGWKDGGSGSYEQYF	TGTGCCAGCAGTATGTCGGGGTGGAAAGACGGGGGTAGCGGGAGTTACGAGCAGTACTTC
many	TRBD1	TRBV10-3	TRBJ2-4	CAISDLPGQGLQYF	TGTGCCATCAGTGACTTACCGGGACAGGGGTTGCAGTACTTC
-	TRBD1	TRBV4-3	TRBJ1-2	CASSQDWHRGGIYGYTF	TGCGCCAGCAGCCAAGATTGGCACAGGGGGGGAATCTATGGCTACACCTTC
-	-	TRBV18	TRBJ2-7	CASSPTSSFNSYEQYF	TGTGCCAGCTCACCAACCAGTTCATTTAACTCCTACGAGCAGTACTTC
-	-	TRBV4-1	TRBJ2-7	CAGSQDLQDYNEQYF	TGCGCCGGCAGCCAAGATCTACAGGATTACAACGAGCAGTACTTC
-	-	TRBV5-4	TRBJ2-1	CASSRDYNEQFF	TGTGCCAGCAGCCGCGACTACAATGAGCAGTTCTTC
-	-	TRBV4-2	TRBJ1-3	CASSQYGAASGNTIYF	TGTGCCAGCAGCCAATACGGGGCAGCCTCTGGAAACACCATATATTTT
-	TRBD2	TRBV30	TRBJ2-5	CAWRGGLGLGEIRYF	TGTGCCTGGAGGGGGGGACTAGGTTTGGGAGAGATCCGGTACTTC
-	TRBD2	TRBV25-1	TRBJ2-3	CASSEIGLAGGRLDTQYF	TGTGCCAGCAGTGAAATCGGACTAGCGGGAGGTCGGTTGGATACGCAGTATTTT
-	-	TRBV6-6	TRBJ2-2	CASSYSGLNTGELFF	TGTGCCAGCAGTTACTCTGGGCTCAACACCGGGGAGCTGTTTTTT
-	-	TRBV19	TRBJ1-5	CASSIAAGFDQPQHF	TGTGCCAGTAGTATAGCCGCGGGTTTCGATCAGCCCCAGCATTTT
many	TRBD2	TRBV6-5	TRBJ2-5	CASSYTSGRGETQYF	TGTGCCAGCAGTTATACTAGCGGGAGAGGAGAGACCCAGTACTTC
-	-	TRBV5-1	TRBJ2-6	CASSLFDSGANVLTF	TGCGCCAGCAGCTTATTTGACTCTGGGGCCAACGTCCTGACTTTC
-	-	TRBV5-4	TRBJ2-1	CASSPLATPYNEQFF	TGTGCCAGCAGCCCCTTGGCGACTCCCTACAATGAGCAGTTCTTC
-	TRBD1	TRBV7-3	TRBJ2-2	CASSLNRGTGELFF	TGTGCCAGCAGCTTAAACAGGGGGACCGGGGAGCTGTTTTTT
-	-	TRBV27	TRBJ1-2	CASRTQRGDYGYTF	TGTGCCAGCAGAACCCAACGAGGCGACTATGGCTACACCTTC
-	TRBD1	TRBV7-9	TRBJ2-5	CASSGDRARQETQYF	TGTGCCAGCAGCGGGGACAGGGCTCGCCAAGAGACCCAGTACTTC
-	TRBD1	TRBV27	TRBJ2-7	CASSLLGTVLIHEQYF	TGTGCCAGCAGTTTACTCGGGACAGTCCTTATCCACGAGCAGTACTTC
-	-	TRBV4-2	TRBJ1-4	CASSQIRGGGGTNEKLFF	TGTGCCAGCAGCCAAATCCGTGGCGGGGGAGGAACTAATGAAAAACTGTTTTTT
-	TRBD2	TRBV6-5	TRBJ2-5	CASSASSGTKTQYF	TGTGCCAGCAGTGCCTCTAGCGGGACGAAGACCCAGTACTTC
-	TRBD1	TRBV28	TRBJ2-7	CASIKGQGTGEQYF	TGTGCCAGCATAAAGGGACAGGGGACAGGCGAGCAGTACTTC
-	TRBD1	TRBV6-5	TRBJ2-1	CASSSTGGPYNEQFF	TGTGCCAGCAGTTCGACAGGGGGCCCTTACAATGAGCAGTTCTTC
-	-	TRBV18	TRBJ1-2	CASSPRPQSYGYTF	TGTGCCAGCTCACCGAGGCCGCAAAGCTATGGCTACACCTTC
-	-	TRBV5-1	TRBJ2-7	CASSLGVGALDFGEQYF	TGCGCCAGCAGCTTGGGAGTAGGGGCACTCGATTTCGGCGAGCAGTACTTC
-	-	TRBV20-1	TRBJ2-3	CSAASTDTQYF	TGCAGTGCGGCTAGCACAGATACGCAGTATTTT
-	TRBD1	TRBV4-2	TRBJ1-2	CASSQGTGQNYGYTF	TGTGCCAGCAGCCAAGGTACGGGACAGAACTATGGCTACACCTTC
-	-	TRBV27	TRBJ1-5	CASSPGLGNQPQHF	TGTGCCAGCAGCCCCGGTTTGGGCAATCAGCCCCAGCATTTT
-	TRBD1	TRBV7-9	TRBJ2-7	CASSEGQSQSLYEQYF	TGTGCCAGCAGCGAGGGACAGAGTCAATCACTCTACGAGCAGTACTTC
-	TRBD2	TRBV18	TRBJ2-7	CASSLGRGTSEQYF	TGTGCCAGCTCCTTAGGGAGGGGTACAAGCGAGCAGTACTTC
-	-	TRBV5-4	TRBJ2-1	CASSLWVWELAPNEQFF	TGTGCCAGCAGCCTCTGGGTGTGGGAGCTCGCGCCTAATGAGCAGTTCTTC
once	TRBD2	TRBV18	TRBJ2-5	CASSPGTRTETQYF	TGTGCCAGCTCACCAGGGACTAGGACAGAGACCCAGTACTTC
-	TRBD2	TRBV10-2	TRBJ2-3	CASSAGGVPDTQYF	TGCGCCAGCAGTGCGGGGGGAGTCCCAGATACGCAGTATTTT
-	-	TRBV28	TRBJ2-1	CASSLWRLDNNEQFF	TGTGCCAGCAGTTTATGGCGGCTCGATAACAATGAGCAGTTCTTC
once	-	TRBV6-6	TRBJ1-3	CASISGNTIYF	TGTGCCAGCATCTCTGGAAACACCATATATTTT
-	TRBD1	TRBV25-1	TRBJ1-1	CASSATGFRLEAFF	TGTGCCAGCAGTGCGACAGGGTTCCGTCTTGAAGCTTTCTTT
-	TRBD1	TRBV9	TRBJ1-1	CASSQGQGGTEAFF	TGTGCCAGCAGCCAGGGACAGGGAGGCACTGAAGCTTTCTTT
many	TRBD1	TRBV10-3	TRBJ1-1	CAIRLGTGMNTEAFF	TGTGCCATCAGATTAGGGACAGGTATGAACACTGAAGCTTTCTTT
-	-	TRBV30	TRBJ2-5	CAWSVLGAATQYF	TGTGCCTGGAGTGTACTAGGGGCTGCCACCCAGTACTTC
few	TRBD1	TRBV23-1	TRBJ2-6	CASSQRTGAPGANVLTF	TGCGCCAGCAGTCAACGGACAGGGGCCCCTGGGGCCAACGTCCTGACTTTC
-	TRBD1	TRBV6-6	TRBJ1-1	CASSYPGGGLEAFF	TGTGCCAGCAGTTACCCAGGGGGTGGGTTGGAAGCTTTCTTT
-	-	TRBV6-6	TRBJ2-7	CASSVAGEADEQYF	TGTGCCAGCAGTGTGGCAGGGGAGGCGGACGAGCAGTACTTC
few	TRBD2	TRBV9	TRBJ2-5	CASSVGIAGGPETQYF	TGTGCCAGCAGCGTAGGCATAGCGGGAGGGCCGGAGACCCAGTACTTC
-	-	TRBV27	TRBJ2-1	CASSLLPLGRNSYNEQFF	TGTGCCAGCAGTTTATTACCCCTAGGGCGCAACTCCTACAATGAGCAGTTCTTC
-	-	TRBV6-5	TRBJ1-1	CASGGAMNTEAFF	TGTGCCAGCGGGGGGGCGATGAACACTGAAGCTTTCTTT
-	-	TRBV4-2	TRBJ2-5	CASSGGGREETQYF	TGTGCCAGCAGCGGCGGGGGCCGCGAAGAGACCCAGTACTTC
-	TRBD1	TRBV15	TRBJ2-6	CATSRGMQGAGANVLTF	TGTGCCACCAGCAGAGGAATGCAGGGGGCTGGGGCCAACGTCCTGACTTTC
-	-	TRBV5-6	TRBJ1-2	CASSLPLFRQDYYGYTF	TGTGCCAGCAGCCTCCCCTTGTTCCGACAGGACTACTATGGCTACACCTTC
-	TRBD1	TRBV4-1	TRBJ1-2	CASSQGQIPGTGLSGYTF	TGCGCCAGCAGCCAAGGTCAGATCCCCGGGACAGGGTTGTCAGGCTACACCTTC
once	-	TRBV25-1	TRBJ2-2	CASRPRVEVAGELFF	TGTGCCAGCAGGCCACGGGTGGAGGTGGCCGGGGAGCTGTTTTTT
many	-	TRBV7-9	TRBJ1-1	CASSLSSVTEAFF	TGTGCCAGCAGTTTATCTAGTGTTACTGAAGCTTTCTTT
few	-	TRBV18	TRBJ2-7	CASSPLPYEQYF	TGTGCCAGCTCACCCCTTCCCTACGAGCAGTACTTC
-	-	TRBV27	TRBJ1-4	CASSLTAPYEKLFF	TGTGCCAGCAGTTTGACGGCTCCTTATGAAAAACTGTTTTTT
-	-	TRBV7-3	TRBJ2-5	CASSPTRQETQYF	TGTGCCAGCAGCCCTACACGCCAAGAGACCCAGTACTTC
-	TRBD1	TRBV19	TRBJ1-5	CASTWTGGNQPQHF	TGTGCCAGTACCTGGACAGGGGGGAATCAGCCCCAGCATTTT
-	-	TRBV28	TRBJ1-1	CASSLSGGRGNTEAFF	TGTGCCAGCAGTTTAAGCGGGGGCAGAGGAAACACTGAAGCTTTCTTT
once	TRBD2	TRBV6-1	TRBJ2-7	CASTRSGNSFYEQYF	TGTGCCAGCACTAGAAGCGGGAACTCCTTCTACGAGCAGTACTTC
-	TRBD1	TRBV18	TRBJ2-7	CASSEGQTYEQYF	TGTGCCAGCTCAGAGGGACAGACCTACGAGCAGTACTTC
-	-	TRBV14	TRBJ1-2	CASSRTGSYGYTF	TGTGCCAGCAGCCGAACGGGGTCATATGGCTACACCTTC